Listed below are T cell receptor beta chains from one sample, sequenced in a study of graft-versus-host responses after intestinal transplantation. The antigens of these receptors remain unknown. The repertoire was sequenced with immunoSEQ multiplex PCR; TCRdb's copy has only in-frame clones and lacks some. The profile shows about 120,000 clones, approximately 90% of them singletons. The sample consisted of unstimulated CD4+ T cells sorted from spleen or lymph node cells, taken before transplant. The receptor source for this set is a human donor who was the organ donor for an intestinal transplant. Each CDR3 is given with its conserved first and last residue. The order of the fields is V gene, D gene, J gene, clone size, CDR3 protein, CDR3 DNA. A D gene is named only where the DNA matches it firmly. For some rows the clone size is stated as once, few or many, or as a class when expanded; others skip it.

v_call: TRBV29-1
d_call: .
j_call: TRBJ1-4
clone_size: .
cdr3_aa: CSVEEGDEKLFF
cdr3_nt: TGCAGCGTTGAAGAGGGCGATGAAAAACTGTTTTTT

v_call: TRBV7-9
d_call: .
j_call: TRBJ1-3
clone_size: once
cdr3_aa: CASSLWRGNSGNTIYF
cdr3_nt: TGTGCCAGCAGCTTATGGAGAGGGAACTCTGGAAACACCATATATTTT

v_call: TRBV28
d_call: .
j_call: TRBJ1-1
clone_size: .
cdr3_aa: CASSLYSDVGTEAFF
cdr3_nt: TGTGCCAGCAGTTTATATTCCGACGTGGGCACTGAAGCTTTCTTT

v_call: TRBV5-6
d_call: .
j_call: TRBJ2-2
clone_size: .
cdr3_aa: CASSLAQRNTGELFF
cdr3_nt: TGTGCCAGCAGCTTGGCACAGAGAAACACCGGGGAGCTGTTTTTT

v_call: TRBV27
d_call: TRBD2
j_call: TRBJ2-3
clone_size: .
cdr3_aa: CASSSLAGVADTQYF
cdr3_nt: TGTGCCAGCAGTTCACTAGCGGGAGTGGCAGATACGCAGTATTTT

v_call: TRBV9
d_call: .
j_call: TRBJ2-2
clone_size: .
cdr3_aa: CASKGDTGELFF
cdr3_nt: TGTGCCAGCAAGGGGGACACCGGGGAGTTGTTTTTT

v_call: TRBV5-4
d_call: TRBD1
j_call: TRBJ2-7
clone_size: .
cdr3_aa: CASSLAGTGSYEQYF
cdr3_nt: TGTGCCAGCAGCTTGGCCGGGACAGGATCCTACGAGCAGTACTTC

v_call: TRBV4-3
d_call: .
j_call: TRBJ1-4
clone_size: .
cdr3_aa: CASSQDWEKLFF
cdr3_nt: TGCGCCAGCAGCCAAGACTGGGAAAAACTGTTTTTT

v_call: TRBV7-9
d_call: .
j_call: TRBJ1-1
clone_size: once
cdr3_aa: CASSSQQNTEAFF
cdr3_nt: TGTGCCAGCAGCTCACAGCAGAACACTGAAGCTTTCTTT

v_call: TRBV9
d_call: .
j_call: TRBJ2-3
clone_size: .
cdr3_aa: CASSPTSTDTQYF
cdr3_nt: TGTGCCAGCAGCCCTACTAGCACAGATACGCAGTATTTT

v_call: TRBV30
d_call: .
j_call: TRBJ2-7
clone_size: .
cdr3_aa: CAWSVKSPPAEQYF
cdr3_nt: TGTGCCTGGAGTGTTAAGTCTCCCCCCGCTGAGCAGTACTTC

v_call: TRBV2
d_call: .
j_call: TRBJ2-2
clone_size: .
cdr3_aa: CASSGVNTGELFF
cdr3_nt: TGTGCCAGCAGTGGCGTGAACACCGGGGAGCTGTTTTTT

v_call: TRBV7-2
d_call: TRBD1
j_call: TRBJ1-1
clone_size: .
cdr3_aa: CASSLVGQAGTEAFF
cdr3_nt: TGTGCCAGCAGCTTAGTGGGACAGGCGGGGACTGAAGCTTTCTTT

v_call: TRBV27
d_call: .
j_call: TRBJ2-5
clone_size: .
cdr3_aa: CASSSFGVVETQYF
cdr3_nt: TGTGCCAGCAGCTCGTTCGGGGTGGTGGAGACCCAGTACTTC

v_call: TRBV19
d_call: TRBD1
j_call: TRBJ2-7
clone_size: .
cdr3_aa: CASSPTDRVSYEQYF
cdr3_nt: TGTGCCAGTAGTCCAACAGACAGGGTCTCCTACGAGCAGTACTTC

v_call: TRBV30
d_call: .
j_call: TRBJ2-5
clone_size: .
cdr3_aa: CAWSARGGGAPQETQYF
cdr3_nt: TGTGCCTGGAGTGCTAGGGGCGGAGGGGCACCACAAGAGACCCAGTACTTC

v_call: TRBV11-3
d_call: TRBD2
j_call: TRBJ2-7
clone_size: .
cdr3_aa: CASSWTSGSEQYF
cdr3_nt: TGTGCCAGCAGCTGGACTAGCGGGAGCGAGCAGTACTTC

v_call: TRBV27
d_call: .
j_call: TRBJ1-5
clone_size: .
cdr3_aa: CASSLQGSSNQPQHF
cdr3_nt: TGTGCCAGCAGTTTACAGGGCTCCAGCAATCAGCCCCAGCATTTT

v_call: TRBV6-5
d_call: TRBD1
j_call: TRBJ2-7
clone_size: .
cdr3_aa: CATETGASYEQYF
cdr3_nt: TGTGCCACCGAGACAGGGGCCTCCTACGAGCAGTACTTC

v_call: TRBV5-8
d_call: .
j_call: TRBJ2-2
clone_size: .
cdr3_aa: CASSLSRGTGELFF
cdr3_nt: TGTGCCAGCAGCCTCTCTCGGGGGACCGGGGAGCTGTTTTTT

v_call: TRBV30
d_call: TRBD2
j_call: TRBJ2-7
clone_size: .
cdr3_aa: CAWSSGVLNEQYF
cdr3_nt: TGTGCCTGGAGCAGCGGGGTGCTTAACGAGCAGTACTTC

v_call: TRBV19
d_call: .
j_call: TRBJ1-2
clone_size: .
cdr3_aa: CASSGGAGGYTF
cdr3_nt: TGTGCCAGTAGCGGGGGCGCCGGGGGCTACACCTTC